The 19 T cell receptor beta chains reported below all come from one sample, sequenced in a study of Tregs in tolerant kidney transplant recipients (dated by TCRdb to between 2018 and 2021). The antigens these receptors bind are not known. Library generation was performed with the immunoSEQ multiplex PCR assay. Sourced from immuneACCESS, this table was stored by TCRdb with only in-frame sequences that have V and J called. A share of the clones is absent; for the studies checked, an unresolved V gene accounts for under half, and the remainder has no known explanation. Across this sample there are just over 30,000 clones, with 82% seen only once. The ten top clones hold 2% to 2.5% of the sample. The sequencing input was Tregs from blood cultured with allogeneic cells. Receptors were obtained from a human donor in good health.

The chain couples TRBV19 to TRBJ1-1; no reliable D call. The CDR3 spans 13 residues. Trimming pared 10 bases from V and 1 base from J, leaving 13 bases between. The germline V gene has CDR1 LNHDA and CDR2 SQIVND (reference sequence). The CDR3: CATAGETNTEAFF. CDR3 nucleotide sequence: TGTGCCACTGCCGGGGAGACGAACACTGAAGCTTTCTTT.

The chain links TRBV10-3 to TRBJ2-5, with D possibly TRBD1 on 6 matching bases. Trimming stripped 2 bases from V and 6 bases from J, with 16 bases between. There are 15 residues in the CDR3. The germline CDR1 and CDR2 sequences are ENHRY and SYGVKD. The CDR3 sequence is CAISEGKTGEKTQYF. CDR3 sequence (DNA): TGTGCCATCAGTGAGGGCAAGACAGGCGAAAAGACCCAGTACTTC.

CDR3 coding DNA: TGCGCCAGCAGCTTGGTGGCAACCAGCTCTGGAAACACCATATATTTT. This translates into CASSLVATSSGNTIYF. The chain has TRBV5-1 and TRBJ1-3; no firm D call. CDR3 size: 16 residues. V shed 0 bases and J shed 0 bases, with 10 bases lying between them. CDR1 and CDR2 (germline): SGHRS, YFSETQ.

This clone was seen only a few times. The chain combines TRBV7-2 with TRBJ1-4; D unclear. Germline V gives CDR1 SGHTA, CDR2 FQGNSA. There are 16 residues in the CDR3. Deletions cut 4 bases from V and 7 bases from J, with 19 bases between. This CDR3 is CASSSRLLTPGEKLFF. The DNA of the CDR3 is TGTGCCAGCAGCTCCCGACTATTGACTCCGGGTGAAAAACTGTTTTTT.

The rearrangement uses TRBV4-3 and TRBJ2-5; perhaps TRBD1 as D (5 bases). The CDR3 runs to 14 residues. V lost 2 bases to trimming and J lost 4 bases, with 11 bases between them. Germline V gene data show CDR1 as LGHNA and CDR2 as YSLEER. CDR3 bases: TGCGCCAGCAGCCAAAGATATCAGGGAGAGACCCAGTACTTC. The encoded protein is CASSQRYQGETQYF.

The chain has TRBV30 and TRBJ1-1; D unresolved. The CDR3 has 13 amino acids. Germline V CDR1 and CDR2: GTSNPN, SVGIG (reference sequence). V was trimmed by 0 bases and J by 3 bases, leaving 8 bases between them. CDR3 protein: CAWSVQHHTEAFF. CDR3 nucleotides: TGTGCCTGGAGTGTACAGCACCACACTGAAGCTTTCTTT.

This chain connects TRBV6-5 to TRBJ2-3; TRBD1 matches at 9 bases. The CDR3 extends over 15 amino acids. Germline V gene lookup returns CDR1 MNHEY and CDR2 SVGAGI. The J segment lost 11 bases and the V segment lost 6 bases, leaving 15 bases of the junction unmatched. CDR3 nucleotide sequence: TGTGCCAGCAGCTCCCGGGACAGGGAAACTTGGGGGCAGTATTTT. It encodes CASSSRDRETWGQYF.

The V call is TRBV10-3, the J call TRBJ1-4; maybe TRBD1 (5 bases). CDR1 is ENHRY, CDR2 SYGVKD, per germline. V was pared by 6 bases and J by 5 bases, with 7 bases between. There are 12 residues in the CDR3. CDR3 DNA: TGTGCCATCAGGCAGGGCAATGAAAAACTGTTTTTT. Translating it yields CAIRQGNEKLFF.

This chain joins TRBV9 and TRBJ2-1; D may be TRBD1 or TRBD2 (6 bases each). The length of the CDR3 is 13 residues. Looked up from germline, CDR1 is SGDLS and CDR2 is YYNGEE. With 1 base removed from V and 8 bases from J, the gap between germline ends came to 10 bases. CDR3 in amino acids: CASSVLGGYEQFF. The CDR3 DNA sequence: TGTGCCAGCAGCGTATTGGGGGGCTATGAGCAGTTCTTC.

The chain employs TRBV4-1 and TRBJ1-4; D is possibly TRBD1 (6 bases). This CDR3 spans 19 amino acids. The germline gives CDR1 MGHRA, CDR2 YSYEKL. V dropped 3 bases and J dropped 0 bases, with 20 bases sitting between them. The CDR3 region is CASSHAVGQSLSTNEKLFF. In DNA form, the CDR3 reads TGCGCCAGCAGCCACGCTGTTGGACAGTCACTTTCAACTAATGAAAAACTGTTTTTT.

The rearrangement uses TRBV9 and TRBJ2-1, with a weak D call TRBD2 (5 bases). CDR1 is SGDLS and CDR2 is YYNGEE in the germline V gene. The CDR3 extends over 13 amino acids. Trimming left V 3 bases short and J 11 bases short, with 15 bases between. Here the CDR3 reads CASSEDFNTQQFF. The CDR3 nucleotides are TGTGCCAGCAGCGAGGACTTCAACACGCAGCAGTTCTTC.

This sequence joins TRBV6-6 and TRBJ2-3; possibly TRBD1 for D (5 bases). The CDR3 totals 15 residues. Germline V gives CDR1 MNHNY, CDR2 SVGAGI (reference sequence). Trimming removed 2 bases from V and 3 bases from J, with 12 bases in between. CDR3 sequence: CASSYGAGGTDTQYF. The CDR3 DNA reads as TGTGCCAGCAGTTACGGGGCAGGCGGAACAGATACGCAGTATTTT.

The chain has TRBV5-6 and TRBJ2-7, with 10 positions matching TRBD1. The junction had 3 bases not matched to a gene; V was cut back by 4 bases and J by 2 bases. Germline CDR1 reads SGHDT; CDR2 reads YYEEEE. The CDR3 length is 14 residues. The CDR3, as DNA: TGTGCCAGCAGCCAGACAGGGGGCACCTACGAGCAGTACTTC. Protein product: CASSQTGGTYEQYF.

This clone was picked up one time. V usage is TRBV14 and J usage is TRBJ1-2; D is possibly TRBD1 (6 bases). V lost 0 bases and J 4 bases, leaving 12 bases between the germline ends. Germline V gives CDR1 SGHDN, CDR2 FVKESK. CDR3 size: 15 residues. As DNA, the CDR3 is TGTGCCAGCAGCCAAGATACAGGGTTCCCCTATGGCTACACCTTC. Translation: CASSQDTGFPYGYTF.

This chain connects TRBV5-6 to TRBJ1-2, with D unresolved. V was pared by 0 bases and J by 4 bases, with 13 bases between. CDR3 length: 15 residues. Looked up from germline, CDR1 is SGHDT and CDR2 is YYEEEE. The CDR3 loop is CASSLVATGRYGYTF. DNA of the CDR3: TGTGCCAGCAGCTTGGTGGCCACCGGTCGCTATGGCTACACCTTC.

The chain is built from TRBV11-2 and TRBJ2-3; 9 positions agree with TRBD1. Germline CDR1 reads SGHAT; CDR2 reads FQNNGV. The CDR3 extends over 16 amino acids. The junction had 8 bases not matched to a gene; V was cut back by 2 bases and J by 5 bases. CDR3 sequence: CASSLRPGQGGDTQYF. As DNA, the CDR3 is TGTGCCAGCAGCTTACGGCCGGGACAGGGAGGAGATACGCAGTATTTT.

The chain recombines TRBV11-3 with TRBJ1-1; 10 nucleotides agree with TRBD1. Trimming at V came to 5 bases and at J to 0 bases, leaving 9 bases not matched to a gene. The CDR3 loop spans 17 amino acids. Germline CDR1 reads SGHNT; CDR2 reads YENEEA. Here the CDR3 reads CASSRPGTGAMNTEAFF. The CDR3 bases are TGTGCCAGCAGCCGACCAGGGACAGGGGCCATGAACACTGAAGCTTTCTTT.

The genes are TRBV4-1 and TRBJ2-6, with TRBD2 identical over 7 bases. The CDR3 runs to 18 residues. Per germline, CDR1 MGHRA and CDR2 YSYEKL. V lost 3 bases and J lost 2; bases outside the gene matches: 10. The CDR3, as DNA: TGCGCCAGCAGCCAGGATGGGGCAGGGAGGGCTGGGGCCAACGTCCTGACTTTC. This sequence encodes CASSQDGAGRAGANVLTF.

The chain has TRBV27 and TRBJ2-3, with a tentative D call TRBD2 (5 bases). Germline assignment: CDR1 MNHEY and CDR2 SMNVEV (reference sequence). This CDR3 is 13 amino acids long. Trimming took 3 bases from V and 8 from J, leaving 12 bases between them. Here the CDR3 DNA reads TGTGCCAGCAGTTTTAGAGGGTCCGGTACGCAGTATTTT. Encoded protein: CASSFRGSGTQYF.